This T cell receptor beta chain is drawn from a study of blood T cell repertoires in COVID-19. Study-level information: COVID-19 samples, acute and convalescent, were from the United States, Italy and Spain. T cells, B-cell-depleted T cells, or PBMCs supplied cDNA or gDNA.

Clones were sequenced by immunoSEQ multiplex PCR, and TCRdb holds only the in-frame ones, with some missing. The top ten hold 1.5% to 2% of the sample, which has 140,000 to 150,000 clones, approximately 89% seen once. The germline gives CDR1 SEHNR, CDR2 FQNEAQ (reference sequence). The CDR3 covers 17 residues. V shed 3 bases and J shed 9 bases, with 23 bases lying between them. The sequence was collected from a human donor in a cohort sampled during active COVID-19. The chain recombines TRBV7-9 with TRBJ2-2, with a tentative D call TRBD1 (6 bases). Sequenced material: peripheral blood. This CDR3 reads CASSLEWVAGVGRELFF. Written as DNA, the CDR3 is TGTGCCAGCAGCTTGGAGTGGGTCGCAGGGGTAGGCCGGGAGCTGTTTTTT.